This T cell receptor beta chain was captured by sequencing in a study of cytomegalovirus exposure and HLA in healthy donors. Study-level points and caveats: Specificity of three CMV-associated chains for CMV antigens was verified in vitro.

The germline V gene encodes CDR1 SQVTM and CDR2 ANQGSEA. The CDR3 covers 13 residues. Trimming at V came to 6 bases and at J to 8 bases, leaving 9 bases not matched to a gene. The PCR employed 60 Vbeta primers together with 13 Jbeta primers. Clones were read by immunoSEQ multiplex PCR, and TCRdb kept only the in-frame ones, dropping some. The sample has more than 150,000 clones, more than 60% seen once. This clone was seen only once. The antigen is not known. The sample consisted of PBMCs. The receptor's source is a woman in her thirties or forties in good health and CMV-seropositive. The chain couples TRBV29-1 to TRBJ2-1, with TRBD1 matching 8 bases. CDR3 nucleotides: TGCAGCGTAGTAGTTACAGGGGGACATGAGCAGTTCTTC. Protein sequence: CSVVVTGGHEQFF.